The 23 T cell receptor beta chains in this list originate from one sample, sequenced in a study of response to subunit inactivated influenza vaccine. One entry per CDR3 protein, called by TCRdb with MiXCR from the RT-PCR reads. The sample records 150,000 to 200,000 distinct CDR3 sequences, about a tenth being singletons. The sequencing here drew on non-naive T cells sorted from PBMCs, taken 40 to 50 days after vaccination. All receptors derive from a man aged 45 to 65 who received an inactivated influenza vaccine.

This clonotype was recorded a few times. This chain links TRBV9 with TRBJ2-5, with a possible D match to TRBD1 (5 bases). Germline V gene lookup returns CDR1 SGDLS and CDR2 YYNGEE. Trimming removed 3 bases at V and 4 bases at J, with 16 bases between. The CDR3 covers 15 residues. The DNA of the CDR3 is TGTGCCAGCAGCGCGTACCAGGGTGCAGGAGAGACCCAGTACTTC. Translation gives CASSAYQGAGETQYF. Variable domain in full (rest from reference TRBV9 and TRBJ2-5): DSGVTQTPKHLITATGQRVTLRCSPRSGDLSVYWYQQSLDQGLQFLIQYYNGEERAKGNILERFSAQQFPDLHSELNLSSLELGDSALYFCASSAYQGAGETQYFGPGTRLLVL.

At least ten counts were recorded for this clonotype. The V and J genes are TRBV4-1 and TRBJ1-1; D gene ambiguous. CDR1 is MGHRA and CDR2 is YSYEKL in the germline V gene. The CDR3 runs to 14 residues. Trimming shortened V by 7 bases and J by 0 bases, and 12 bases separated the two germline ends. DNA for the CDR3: TGCGCCAGCACCCGGCTGGTTATGAACACTGAAGCTTTCTTT. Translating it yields CASTRLVMNTEAFF.

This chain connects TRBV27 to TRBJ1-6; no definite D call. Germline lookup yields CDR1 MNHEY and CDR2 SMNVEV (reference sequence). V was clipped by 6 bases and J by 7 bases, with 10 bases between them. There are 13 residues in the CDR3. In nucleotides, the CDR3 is TGTGCCAGCAGCACTGGCTCGAATTCACCCCTCCACTTT. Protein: CASSTGSNSPLHF.

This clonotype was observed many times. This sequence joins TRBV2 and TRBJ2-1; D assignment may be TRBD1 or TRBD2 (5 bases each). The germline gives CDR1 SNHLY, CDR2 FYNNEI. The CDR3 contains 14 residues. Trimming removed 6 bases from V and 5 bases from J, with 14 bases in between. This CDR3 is CASSTRGVNNEQFF. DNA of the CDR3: TGTGCCAGCAGCACAAGAGGGGTCAACAATGAGCAGTTCTTC.

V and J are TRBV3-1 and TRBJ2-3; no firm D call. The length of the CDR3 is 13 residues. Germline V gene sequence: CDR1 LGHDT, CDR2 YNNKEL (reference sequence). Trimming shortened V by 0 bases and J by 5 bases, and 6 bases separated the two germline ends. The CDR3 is CASSQESRDTQYF. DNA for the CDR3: TGTGCCAGCAGCCAAGAGTCCCGAGATACGCAGTATTTT.

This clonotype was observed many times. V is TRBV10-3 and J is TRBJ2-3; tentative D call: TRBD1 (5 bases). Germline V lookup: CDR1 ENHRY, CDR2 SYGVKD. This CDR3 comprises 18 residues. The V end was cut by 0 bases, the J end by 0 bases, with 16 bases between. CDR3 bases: TGTGCCATCAGTGAGTCAATACGGGCAGGGTCAAGCACAGATACGCAGTATTTT. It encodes CAISESIRAGSSTDTQYF.

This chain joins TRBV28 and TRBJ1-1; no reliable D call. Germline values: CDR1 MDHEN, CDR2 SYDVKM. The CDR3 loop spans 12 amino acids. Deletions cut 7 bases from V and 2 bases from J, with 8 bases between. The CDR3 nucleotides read TGTGCCAGCACCCGATTCAACACTGAAGCTTTCTTT. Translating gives CASTRFNTEAFF.

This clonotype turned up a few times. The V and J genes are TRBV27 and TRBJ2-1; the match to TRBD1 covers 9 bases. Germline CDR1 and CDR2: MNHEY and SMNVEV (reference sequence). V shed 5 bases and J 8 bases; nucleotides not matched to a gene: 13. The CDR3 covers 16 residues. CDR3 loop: CASSPSDGTGTDEQFF. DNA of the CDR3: TGTGCCAGCAGTCCTTCCGACGGGACAGGGACCGATGAGCAGTTCTTC.

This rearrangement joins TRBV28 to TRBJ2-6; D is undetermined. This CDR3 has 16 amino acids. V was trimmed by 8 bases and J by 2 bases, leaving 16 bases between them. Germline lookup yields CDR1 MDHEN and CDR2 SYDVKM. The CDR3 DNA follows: TGTGCCAGCCTAAGCCCGGATCTGCCTGGGGCCAACGTCCTGACTTTC. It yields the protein CASLSPDLPGANVLTF. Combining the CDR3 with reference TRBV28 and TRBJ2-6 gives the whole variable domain DVKVTQSSRYLVKRTGEKVFLECVQDMDHENMFWYRQDPGLGLRLIYFSYDVKMKEKGDIPEGYSVSREKKERFSLILESASTNQTSMYLCASLSPDLPGANVLTFGAGSRLTVL.

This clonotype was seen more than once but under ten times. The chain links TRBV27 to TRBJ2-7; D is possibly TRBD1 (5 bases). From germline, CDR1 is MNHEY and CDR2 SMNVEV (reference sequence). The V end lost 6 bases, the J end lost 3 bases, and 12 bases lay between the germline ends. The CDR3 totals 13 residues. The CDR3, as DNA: TGTGCCAGCAGCCCTAGACAGAACTACGAGCAGTACTTC. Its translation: CASSPRQNYEQYF.

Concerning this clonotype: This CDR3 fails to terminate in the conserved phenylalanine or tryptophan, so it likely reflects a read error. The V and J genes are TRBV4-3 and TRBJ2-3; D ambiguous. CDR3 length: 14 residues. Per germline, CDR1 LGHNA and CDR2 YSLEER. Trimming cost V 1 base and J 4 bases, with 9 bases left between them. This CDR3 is CASSQGKGPDTQYI. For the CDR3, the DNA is TGCGCCAGCAGCCAAGGCAAAGGCCCAGATACGCAGTATATT.

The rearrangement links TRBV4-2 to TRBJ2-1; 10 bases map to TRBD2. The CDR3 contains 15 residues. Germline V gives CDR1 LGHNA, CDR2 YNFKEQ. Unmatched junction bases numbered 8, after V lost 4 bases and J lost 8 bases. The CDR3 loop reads CASSRASGSGDEQFF. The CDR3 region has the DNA TGTGCCAGCAGCCGCGCTAGCGGGAGCGGGGATGAGCAGTTCTTC.

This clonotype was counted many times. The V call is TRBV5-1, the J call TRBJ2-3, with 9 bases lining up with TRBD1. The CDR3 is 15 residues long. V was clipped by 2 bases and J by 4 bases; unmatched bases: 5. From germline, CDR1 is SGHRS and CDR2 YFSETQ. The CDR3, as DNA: TGCGCCAGCAGCTTATCGGGACAGGGATCAGATACGCAGTATTTT. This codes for CASSLSGQGSDTQYF.

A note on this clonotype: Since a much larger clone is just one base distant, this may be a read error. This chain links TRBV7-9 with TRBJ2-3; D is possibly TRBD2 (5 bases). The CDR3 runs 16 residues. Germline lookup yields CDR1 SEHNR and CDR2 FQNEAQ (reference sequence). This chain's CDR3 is CASSLPPQSSTDKQYF. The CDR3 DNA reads TGTGCCAGCAGTCTTCCCCCCCAGTCTAGCACAGATAAGCAGTATTTT.

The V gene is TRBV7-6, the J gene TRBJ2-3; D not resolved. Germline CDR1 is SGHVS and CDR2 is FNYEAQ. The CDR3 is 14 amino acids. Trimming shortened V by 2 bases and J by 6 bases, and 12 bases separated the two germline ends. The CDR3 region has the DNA TGTGCCAGCAGCTTACTTGGGGATCGCGATACGCAGTATTTT. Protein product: CASSLLGDRDTQYF.

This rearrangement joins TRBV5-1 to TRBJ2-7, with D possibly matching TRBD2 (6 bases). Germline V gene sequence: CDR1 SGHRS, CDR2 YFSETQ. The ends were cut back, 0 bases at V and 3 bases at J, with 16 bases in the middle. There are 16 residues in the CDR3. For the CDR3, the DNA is TGCGCCAGCAGCTTGGAGGCGGGGCGTAATAACTACGAGCAGTACTTC. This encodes CASSLEAGRNNYEQYF.

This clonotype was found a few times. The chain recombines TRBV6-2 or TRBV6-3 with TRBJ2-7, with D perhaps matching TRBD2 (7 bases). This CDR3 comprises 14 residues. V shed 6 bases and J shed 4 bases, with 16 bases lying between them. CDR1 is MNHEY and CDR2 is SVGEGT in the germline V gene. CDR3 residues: CASSPYGGRYEQYF. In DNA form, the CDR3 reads TGTGCCAGCAGCCCATACGGGGGGCGGTACGAGCAGTACTTC.

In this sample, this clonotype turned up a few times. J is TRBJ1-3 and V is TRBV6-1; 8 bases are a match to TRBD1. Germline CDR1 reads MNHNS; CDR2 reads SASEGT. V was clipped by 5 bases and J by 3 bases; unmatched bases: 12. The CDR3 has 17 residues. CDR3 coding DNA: TGTGCCAGCAGTCCGCTAGGGCAGGGGGCCTTTGGAAACACCATATATTTT. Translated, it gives CASSPLGQGAFGNTIYF.

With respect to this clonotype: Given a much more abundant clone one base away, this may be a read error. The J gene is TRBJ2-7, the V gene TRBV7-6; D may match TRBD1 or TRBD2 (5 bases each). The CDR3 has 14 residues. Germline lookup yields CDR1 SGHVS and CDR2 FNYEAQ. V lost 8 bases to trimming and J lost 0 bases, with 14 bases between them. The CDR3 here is CASCSGRRSYEQYF. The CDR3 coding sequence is TGTGCCAGCTGCTCGGGACGTCGCTCCTACGAGCAGTACTTC.

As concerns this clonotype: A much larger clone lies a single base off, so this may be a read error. As DNA, the CDR3 is TGTGCCAGCAGCTTAGTAAACCCGGGACAGGGCACCAATGAGCACTTCTTC. Protein sequence: CASSLVNPGQGTNEHFF. The chain links TRBV7-6 to TRBJ2-1; 9 bases are a match to TRBD1. The CDR3 covers 17 residues. Germline V CDR1 and CDR2: SGHVS, FNYEAQ.

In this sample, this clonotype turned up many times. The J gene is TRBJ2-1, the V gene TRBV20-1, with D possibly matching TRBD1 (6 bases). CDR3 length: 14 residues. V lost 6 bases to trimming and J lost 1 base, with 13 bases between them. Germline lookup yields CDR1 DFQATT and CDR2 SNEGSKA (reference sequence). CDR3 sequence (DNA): TGCAGTGCCAAACTAGGGGGTTCCTACAATGAGCAGTTCTTC. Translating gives CSAKLGGSYNEQFF.

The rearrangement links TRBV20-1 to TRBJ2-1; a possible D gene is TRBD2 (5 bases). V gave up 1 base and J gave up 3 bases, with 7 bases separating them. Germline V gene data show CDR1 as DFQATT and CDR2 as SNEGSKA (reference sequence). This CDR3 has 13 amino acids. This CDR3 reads CSARGTGYNEQFF. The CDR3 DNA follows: TGCAGTGCTAGAGGGACTGGCTACAATGAGCAGTTCTTC.

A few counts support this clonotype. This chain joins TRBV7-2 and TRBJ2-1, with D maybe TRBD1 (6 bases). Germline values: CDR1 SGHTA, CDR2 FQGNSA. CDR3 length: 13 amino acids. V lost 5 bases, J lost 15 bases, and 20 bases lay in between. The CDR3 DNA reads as TGTGCCAGCAGCGATCAAAAAGACAGGTCCGCGTTCTTC. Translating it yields CASSDQKDRSAFF.